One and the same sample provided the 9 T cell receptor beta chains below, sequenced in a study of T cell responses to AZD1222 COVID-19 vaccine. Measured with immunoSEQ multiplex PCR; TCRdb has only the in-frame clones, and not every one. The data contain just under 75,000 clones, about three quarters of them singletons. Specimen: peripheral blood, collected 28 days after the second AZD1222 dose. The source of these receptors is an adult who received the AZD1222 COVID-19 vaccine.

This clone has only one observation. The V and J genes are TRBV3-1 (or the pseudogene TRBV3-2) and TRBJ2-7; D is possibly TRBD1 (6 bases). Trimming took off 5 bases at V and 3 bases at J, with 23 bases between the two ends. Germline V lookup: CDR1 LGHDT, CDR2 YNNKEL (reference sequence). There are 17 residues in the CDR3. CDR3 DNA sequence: TGTGCCAGCAGCGAAGGATTGGGACAAGATCCCGTCTACGAGCAGTACTTC. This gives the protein CASSEGLGQDPVYEQYF.

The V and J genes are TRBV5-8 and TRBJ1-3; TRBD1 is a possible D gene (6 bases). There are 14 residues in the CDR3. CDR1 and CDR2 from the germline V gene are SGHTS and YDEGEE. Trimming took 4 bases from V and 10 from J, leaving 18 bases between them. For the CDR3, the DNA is TGTGCCAGCAGCATGTCCGGGACAAAGGGAACCATATATTTT. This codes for CASSMSGTKGTIYF.

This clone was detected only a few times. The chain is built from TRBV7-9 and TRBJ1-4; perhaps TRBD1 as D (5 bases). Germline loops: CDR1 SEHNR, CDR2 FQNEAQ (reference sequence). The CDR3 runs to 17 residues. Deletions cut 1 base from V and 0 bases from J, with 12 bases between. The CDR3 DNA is TGTGCCAGCAGCTTAGGGGACCCGATAGCAACTAATGAAAAACTGTTTTTT. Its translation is CASSLGDPIATNEKLFF.

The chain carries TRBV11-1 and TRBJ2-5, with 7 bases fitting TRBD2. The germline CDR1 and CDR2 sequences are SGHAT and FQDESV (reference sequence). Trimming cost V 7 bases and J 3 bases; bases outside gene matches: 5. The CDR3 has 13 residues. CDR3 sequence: CASTPAGEETQYF. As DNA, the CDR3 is TGTGCCAGCACCCCTGCGGGGGAAGAGACCCAGTACTTC.

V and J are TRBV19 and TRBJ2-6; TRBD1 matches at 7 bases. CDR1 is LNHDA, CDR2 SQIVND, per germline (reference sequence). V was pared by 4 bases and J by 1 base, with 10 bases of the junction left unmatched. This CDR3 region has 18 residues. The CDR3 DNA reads TGTGCCAGTAGTACGACAGGGTGGGGAATATCTGGGGCCAACGTCCTGACTTTC. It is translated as CASSTTGWGISGANVLTF.

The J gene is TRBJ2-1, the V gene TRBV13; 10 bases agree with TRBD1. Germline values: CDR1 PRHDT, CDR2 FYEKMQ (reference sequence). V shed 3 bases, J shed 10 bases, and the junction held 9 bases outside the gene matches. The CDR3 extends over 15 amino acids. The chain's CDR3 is CASSFRQGAPGEQFF. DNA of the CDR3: TGTGCCAGCAGCTTCAGACAGGGGGCCCCTGGCGAGCAGTTCTTC.

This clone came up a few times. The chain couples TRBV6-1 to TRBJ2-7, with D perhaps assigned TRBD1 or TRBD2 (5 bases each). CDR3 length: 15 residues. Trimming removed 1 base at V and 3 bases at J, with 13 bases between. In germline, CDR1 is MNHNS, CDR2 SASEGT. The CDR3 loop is CASSEGGVGLYEQYF. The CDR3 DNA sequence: TGTGCCAGCAGTGAAGGAGGGGTAGGGCTCTACGAGCAGTACTTC.

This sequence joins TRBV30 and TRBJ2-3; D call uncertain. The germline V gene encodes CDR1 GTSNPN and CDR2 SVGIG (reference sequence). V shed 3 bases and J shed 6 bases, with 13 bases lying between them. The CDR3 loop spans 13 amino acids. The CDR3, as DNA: TGTGCCTGGAGACCAGGACCTCACGATACGCAGTATTTT. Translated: CAWRPGPHDTQYF.

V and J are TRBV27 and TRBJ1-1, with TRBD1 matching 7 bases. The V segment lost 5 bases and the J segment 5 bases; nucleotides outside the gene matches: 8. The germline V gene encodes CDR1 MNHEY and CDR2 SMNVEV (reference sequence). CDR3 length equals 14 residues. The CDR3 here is CASSKQGMRTEAFF. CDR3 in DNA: TGTGCCAGCAGTAAACAGGGGATGCGGACTGAAGCTTTCTTT.